Described below is a single TCR beta chain sequence and its context. This record comes from a study of blood T cell repertoires in COVID-19. Study overall: Specimens from acute and convalescent COVID-19 originated in the United States, Italy and Spain. PBMCs, B-cell-depleted T cells, or T cells provided the cDNA or gDNA that made up the material.

Trimming pared 4 bases from V and 0 bases from J, leaving 20 bases between. Germline CDR1 is SGHTS and CDR2 is YDEGEE. The CDR3 loop spans 17 amino acids. In the study's own analysis: Nucleated cell counts were estimated from reference gene primer amplification. TCRdb keeps only in-frame clones here, not all; method: immunoSEQ multiplex PCR. V, J and clone size reflect that table, while D and trimming were determined from the DNA. The sample includes some 400,000 clones, more than 70% seen only once; the top ten take 10%. Seattle researchers signed up patients amid active infection and tracked them longitudinally.

The sample taken for sequencing was peripheral blood. The J gene is TRBJ2-7, the V gene TRBV5-8; TRBD2 might be the D (6 bases). This TCR was recovered from a woman aged 25-40 years with COVID-19, enrolled during active disease. CDR3 sequence (DNA): TGTGCCAGCAGCCTCCTTGTGGTGTCTAGCGTCTCCTACGAGCAGTACTTC. Translation gives CASSLLVVSSVSYEQYF. The full variable domain, completed using reference TRBV5-8 and TRBJ2-7, is EAGVTQSPTHLIKTRGQQATLRCSPISGHTSVYWYQQALGLGLQFLLWYDEGEERNRGNFPPRFSGRQFPNYSSELNVNALELEDSALYLCASSLLVVSSVSYEQYFGPGTRLTVT.